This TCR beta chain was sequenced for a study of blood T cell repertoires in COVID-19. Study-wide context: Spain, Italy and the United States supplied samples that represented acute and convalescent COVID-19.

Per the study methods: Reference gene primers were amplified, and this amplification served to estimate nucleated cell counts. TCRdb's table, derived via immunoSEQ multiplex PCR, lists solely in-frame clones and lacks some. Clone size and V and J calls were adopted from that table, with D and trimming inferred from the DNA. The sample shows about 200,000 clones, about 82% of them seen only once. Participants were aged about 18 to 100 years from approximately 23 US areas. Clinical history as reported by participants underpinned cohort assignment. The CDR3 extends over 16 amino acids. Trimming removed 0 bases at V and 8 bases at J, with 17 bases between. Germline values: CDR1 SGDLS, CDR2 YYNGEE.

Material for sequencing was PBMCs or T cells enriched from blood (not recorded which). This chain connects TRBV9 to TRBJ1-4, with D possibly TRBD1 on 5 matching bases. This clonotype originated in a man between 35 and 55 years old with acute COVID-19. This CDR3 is CASSVGWGTGVEKLFF. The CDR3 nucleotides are TGTGCCAGCAGCGTAGGCTGGGGGACTGGGGTGGAAAAACTGTTTTTT.